This T cell receptor (beta chain) was captured by sequencing in a study of blood T cell repertoires in COVID-19. This table comes from immunoSEQ multiplex PCR, and its TCRdb copy is limited to in-frame clones, with some not included. The data contain around 180,000 clones, under 85% of them singletons. Sequenced input: peripheral blood. The source is a man aged 55 to 70 with active or convalescent COVID-19.

DNA for the CDR3: TGTGCCAGCAGCGCGAGGGGACTAGCGGGAGCTAATGAGCAGTTCTTC. Its protein product is CASSARGLAGANEQFF. V usage is TRBV7-9 and J usage is TRBJ2-1; TRBD2 aligns across 14 bases. Looked up from germline, CDR1 is SEHNR and CDR2 is FQNEAQ (reference sequence). V dropped 5 bases and J dropped 7; count of bases not matched to a gene: 7. The CDR3 sequence is 16 residues long. The full variable domain, its missing parts supplied by reference TRBV7-9 and TRBJ2-1, is DTGVSQNPRHKITKRGQNVTFRCDPISEHNRLYWYRQTLGQGPEFLTYFQNEAQLEKSRLLSDRFSAERPKGSFSTLEIQRTEQGDSAMYLCASSARGLAGANEQFFGPGTRLTVL.